This T cell receptor beta chain was observed in a study of breast tumors, draining lymph nodes, adjacent tissues. Axillary draining lymph nodes of breast cancer patients supplied the node samples. The CDR3 is made up of 15 amino acids. The junction had 1 base not matched to a gene; V was cut back by 0 bases and J by 3 bases. Whole-study findings and limits: Luminal-like breast cancer showed significantly higher tumor–nontumor repertoire similarity than basal-like. Data only fit, rather than demonstrated, lymph node origin of most tumor T cells. Findings are consistent with lymph node origin and intratumoral expansion of most tumor T cells.

Remarks on this clonotype: The antigen is unknown. A much larger clone lies one base from this, so it may be a read error. It is likely a read error, because the conserved phenylalanine at the end of the CDR3 is missing.

TCRdb re-analysed the multiplex PCR reads in MiXCR, keeping a single row per CDR3 protein. In the table there are 270,000 or so distinct CDR3 sequences, over 25% of which are singletons. The TCR was taken from a female donor with breast cancer. Some clones in this sample may be carry-over from other donors' samples. The V and J genes are TRBV12-3 or TRBV12-4 and TRBJ2-7, with 11 positions matching TRBD2. Sequencing input: axillary lymph node tissue. CDR3 sequence reads: CASSLALAGVYEQYS. CDR3 DNA: TGTGCCAGCAGTTTAGCACTAGCGGGAGTCTACGAGCAGTACTCC.